One sample yielded the 21 T cell receptor beta chains listed below, sequenced in a study of T cell repertoires in cytomegalovirus infection. Via MiXCR, TCRdb re-called the reads, giving one row per CDR3 protein. Altogether around 310,000 distinct CDR3 sequences are present, about 27% being singletons, with the ten largest covering approximately 20%. Antigens of these TCRs are unknown. Here the sequenced sample was cultured PBMCs, taken from culture after CMV antigen stimulation. The receptors originated from a human donor in good health (CMV status not recorded). Some clones in this sample may be carry-over from other donors' samples.

This clonotype has ten or more counts. The gene calls are TRBV7-8 and TRBJ1-4; D not resolved. The CDR3 length is 15 residues. V lost 5 bases to trimming and J lost 4 bases, with 14 bases between them. The V gene's germline CDR1 is SGHVS and CDR2 FQNEAQ. The CDR3 reads CASSKTRFSNEKLFF. The CDR3 nucleotides are TGTGCCAGCAGCAAGACACGGTTTAGTAATGAAAAACTGTTTTTT.

The chain employs TRBV20-1 and TRBJ1-2; 8 bases map to TRBD1. V shed 4 bases, J shed 2 bases, and the junction held 3 bases outside the gene matches. Germline CDR1 reads DFQATT; CDR2 reads SNEGSKA (reference sequence). This CDR3 is 13 amino acids long. CDR3 region: CSAMDRDNYGYTF. The CDR3 nucleotides read TGCAGTGCTATGGACAGGGACAACTATGGCTACACCTTC.

This clonotype was counted between two and nine times. The V and J genes are TRBV12-3 or TRBV12-4 and TRBJ1-5; the match to TRBD1 covers 7 bases. CDR3 length equals 15 residues. Losses at the gene ends were 1 base for V and 4 bases for J; bases not matched to a gene: 4. The CDR3 coding sequence is TGTGCCAGCAGTTTAGACGGACAGGTTAATCAGCCCCAGCATTTT. This gives the protein CASSLDGQVNQPQHF.

The V call is TRBV9, the J call TRBJ2-1; 8 bases are a match to TRBD2. J lost 3 bases, V lost 4 bases, and 12 bases had no gene match. The CDR3 has 17 residues. CDR1 is SGDLS, CDR2 YYNGEE, per germline. CDR3 bases: TGTGCCAGCAGCCCCCGAGGCGGTAGCGGGATCTACAATGAGCAGTTCTTC. It codes for CASSPRGGSGIYNEQFF.

This clonotype was detected only a few times. The chain links TRBV27 to TRBJ1-4; the D is unclear. The length of the CDR3 is 17 residues. Germline V gene sequence: CDR1 MNHEY, CDR2 SMNVEV (reference sequence). Trimming pared 1 base from V and 0 bases from J, leaving 12 bases between. As DNA, the CDR3 is TGTGCCAGCAGTTTATACGGGCCGGCTGCAACTAATGAAAAACTGTTTTTT. It is translated as CASSLYGPAATNEKLFF.

The chain is built from TRBV6-5 and TRBJ2-1, with 10 bases identical to TRBD2. The trim removed 6 bases at V and 2 bases at J, leaving 7 bases unmatched. The CDR3 length is 16 residues. CDR1 and CDR2 (germline): MNHEY, SVGAGI. CDR3: CASSVIAGGAYNEQFF. CDR3 in DNA: TGTGCCAGCAGCGTTATAGCGGGGGGCGCCTACAATGAGCAGTTCTTC.

This clonotype occurred a few times. CDR3 sequence: CASSLGAGGSQPQHF. For the CDR3, the DNA is TGTGCCAGCAGTTTAGGGGCAGGGGGGAGTCAGCCCCAGCATTTT. The chain uses TRBV27 and TRBJ1-5; 7 bases line up with TRBD1. CDR3 size: 15 residues. Germline V CDR1 and CDR2: MNHEY, SMNVEV (reference sequence). J gave up 6 bases and V 2 bases, and 7 bases lay outside the gene matches.

This clonotype occurred a few times. The chain employs TRBV10-3 and TRBJ2-5; TRBD2 aligns across 8 bases. The CDR3 runs 17 residues. J gave up 5 bases and V 4 bases, and 15 bases lay outside the gene matches. In germline, CDR1 is ENHRY, CDR2 SYGVKD. The CDR3 DNA reads as TGTGCCATCAGTGGGGGGATTACCCGGGAGGGGAAGGAGACCCAGTACTTC. Translating it yields CAISGGITREGKETQYF.

The chain is built from TRBV10-3 and TRBJ2-5, with no clear D. CDR3 length equals 16 residues. Deletions cut 3 bases from V and 3 bases from J, with 17 bases between. Per the germline V gene, CDR1 is ENHRY and CDR2 is SYGVKD. This CDR3 is CAISDPTGPWEETQYF. As DNA, the CDR3 is TGTGCCATCAGTGATCCGACCGGGCCCTGGGAAGAGACCCAGTACTTC.

This chain links TRBV28 with TRBJ2-7, with D possibly matching TRBD1 (6 bases). Germline CDR1 is MDHEN and CDR2 is SYDVKM. Trimming shortened V by 5 bases and J by 5 bases, and 19 bases separated the two germline ends. CDR3 size: 15 residues. The CDR3 loop is CASSETPGHLHEQYF. In DNA, the CDR3 is TGTGCCAGCAGTGAGACACCGGGACATCTTCACGAGCAGTACTTC.

This clonotype has a handful of counts. The chain joins TRBV7-3 to TRBJ2-1; perhaps TRBD2 as D (7 bases). Germline CDR1 is SGHTA and CDR2 is FQGTGA. The CDR3 loop spans 13 amino acids. V lost 5 bases and J lost 7, with 12 bases in between. The CDR3 DNA is TGTGCCAGCAGCATACAGGGAGGGAATGAGCAGTTCTTC. This gives the protein CASSIQGGNEQFF.

This chain connects TRBV29-1 to TRBJ2-1, with D possibly TRBD2 on 6 matching bases. Trimming stripped 8 bases from V and 1 base from J, with 15 bases between. CDR1 is SQVTM, CDR2 ANQGSEA, per germline. The CDR3 covers 14 residues. In nucleotides, the CDR3 is TGCAGCACACACGGGGGAGAATCCTACAATGAGCAGTTCTTC. Amino acids: CSTHGGESYNEQFF.

This clonotype was counted a few times. The chain uses TRBV6-4 and TRBJ2-1; 9 nucleotides agree with TRBD2. V lost 5 bases and J lost 8; bases outside the gene matches: 7. The CDR3 loop spans 14 amino acids. From germline, CDR1 is MRHNA and CDR2 SNTAGT. As DNA, the CDR3 is TGTGCCAGCAGTACTAGCGGGCAGACGGATGAGCAGTTCTTC. This translates into CASSTSGQTDEQFF.

In the case of this clonotype: One end of the junction varies from germline; a read error may be responsible. As DNA, the CDR3 is TGCGCCAGCAGCCCCACCGGGACTAGTGGGAGCTCAGATACGCAGTCTTTT. As protein: CASSPTGTSGSSDTQSF. The rearrangement joins TRBV5-1 to TRBJ2-3; 8 bases agree with TRBD2. The CDR3 consists of 17 residues. Germline V gene data show CDR1 as SGHRS and CDR2 as YFSETQ.

V gene TRBV20-1 combines with J gene TRBJ1-1, with D possibly matching TRBD1 (6 bases). This CDR3 region has 17 residues. The V end was cut by 3 bases, the J end by 0 bases, with 20 bases between. In germline, CDR1 is DFQATT, CDR2 SNEGSKA (reference sequence). CDR3 DNA sequence: TGCAGTGCTAGGAGGGTCGGCGGGGGGCGAATGAACACTGAAGCTTTCTTT. Translated: CSARRVGGGRMNTEAFF.

Only a few counts were recorded for this clonotype. The CDR3 nucleotides are TGTGCCAGCAGTCTCCTAGGCGGGGAAGGTCAGCCCCAGCATTTT. As protein: CASSLLGGEGQPQHF. The chain recombines TRBV12-3 or TRBV12-4 with TRBJ1-5; D is unresolved. The CDR3 has 15 amino acids. V lost 5 bases to trimming and J lost 6 bases, with 17 bases between them.

The chain uses TRBV6-1 and TRBJ1-5, with a tentative D call TRBD1 (6 bases). Germline V lookup: CDR1 MNHNS, CDR2 SASEGT. Trimming cost V 8 bases and J 4 bases, with 18 bases left between them. The CDR3 has 15 residues. DNA for the CDR3: TGTGCCAGCGGCCGGGGGGGCAGTTCAAATCAGCCCCAGCATTTT. This gives the protein CASGRGGSSNQPQHF.

V usage is TRBV12-5 and J usage is TRBJ2-3, with a possible D match to TRBD2 (5 bases). Germline CDR1 is LGHNT and CDR2 is FRNRAP. Deletions cut 6 bases from V and 6 bases from J, with 10 bases between. CDR3 length: 12 amino acids. The CDR3 region is CASGRGSDTQYF. For the CDR3, the DNA is TGTGCTAGTGGCCGGGGATCGGATACGCAGTATTTT.

V gene TRBV11-3 combines with J gene TRBJ2-3, with 13 bases matching TRBD2. Trimming took 5 bases from V and 5 from J; bases not matched to a gene: 7. Looked up from germline, CDR1 is SGHNT and CDR2 is YENEEA. The CDR3 contains 16 residues. The CDR3 nucleotides read TGTGCCAGCAGCCAGGGACTAGCGGGGCCTAAAGATACGCAGTATTTT. Amino acids: CASSQGLAGPKDTQYF.

The chain couples TRBV5-6 to TRBJ1-1; tentative D call: TRBD1 (5 bases). Germline V gives CDR1 SGHDT, CDR2 YYEEEE. The V and J ends lost 4 bases and 4 bases respectively, with 14 bases between them. This CDR3 spans 14 amino acids. The DNA for the CDR3 is TGTGCCAGCAGCGTGACATTAGGGGTCACTGAAGCTTTCTTT. Its protein is CASSVTLGVTEAFF.

The V call is TRBV6-6, the J call TRBJ2-5; 9 nucleotides match TRBD2. J lost 5 bases, V lost 0 bases, and 4 bases had no gene match. Germline V gene sequence: CDR1 MNHNY, CDR2 SVGAGI (reference sequence). This CDR3 contains 15 residues. The CDR3 loop is CASSYSRLAGETQYF. CDR3 bases: TGTGCCAGCAGTTACTCGAGGCTAGCGGGGGAGACCCAGTACTTC.